This T cell receptor (beta chain) was recorded in a study of blood T cell repertoires in COVID-19. Overall study context: Acute-phase and convalescent COVID-19 samples originated in the United States, Italy and Spain. T cells, B-cell-depleted T cells, or PBMCs provided the cDNA or gDNA that served as material.

The count of this clone is one. CDR1 and CDR2 from the germline V gene are WSHSY and SAAADI. This CDR3 comprises 16 residues. Trimming removed 6 bases from V and 5 bases from J; junction bases left unmatched: 8. Original data processing: Cell counts per sample came from amplifying reference gene primers. Sequenced by immunoSEQ multiplex PCR; TCRdb stores in-frame clones only, minus some. D and trimming come from the DNA, and the V and J calls and clone size come from that table. This table has fewer than 300,000 clones, over 75% appearing once. Source material: PBMCs or T cells enriched from blood (not recorded which). This sequence originates from a man younger than 35 who had recovered from COVID-19. This chain connects TRBV10-2 to TRBJ2-2; the match to TRBD1 covers 11 bases. CDR3 region: CASRPGTGGDTGELFF. CDR3 nucleotide sequence: TGCGCCAGCAGACCCGGGACAGGGGGTGATACCGGGGAGCTGTTTTTT.